Each of the 27 T cell receptor beta chains below was sequenced from the same sample in a study of blood T cell repertoires in COVID-19. The protocol was immunoSEQ multiplex PCR, while the TCRdb copy is restricted to in-frame clones and leaves out a portion. The table includes hundreds of thousands of clones, about 86% detected once. Material: peripheral blood. These receptors all stem from a woman aged 55-75 years with COVID-19, enrolled during active disease.

The V gene is TRBV19, the J gene TRBJ1-2; no firm D call. Trimming took off 5 bases at V and 7 bases at J, with 14 bases between the two ends. This CDR3 is built from 13 residues. Germline lookup yields CDR1 LNHDA and CDR2 SQIVND (reference sequence). The CDR3 region is CASSQDTLVGYTF. CDR3 DNA: TGTGCCAGTAGTCAAGACACCCTGGTTGGCTACACCTTC.

This chain links TRBV7-6 with TRBJ1-2; D is perhaps TRBD1 (6 bases). The CDR3 runs 15 residues. Germline CDR1 SGHVS, CDR2 FNYEAQ. V lost 0 bases to trimming and J lost 7 bases, with 15 bases between them. CDR3 sequence: CASSLAVTGTAGYTF. The CDR3 DNA is TGTGCCAGCAGCTTAGCGGTAACAGGGACGGCTGGCTACACCTTC.

The J gene is TRBJ1-1, the V gene TRBV29-1; the D gene is possibly TRBD1 (5 bases). From germline, CDR1 is SQVTM and CDR2 ANQGSEA. The CDR3 runs 12 residues. Deletions cut 8 bases from V and 4 bases from J, with 14 bases between. Written as DNA, the CDR3 is TGCAGCACGGGGGGAGAAGGCACTGAAGCTTTCTTT. Translation: CSTGGEGTEAFF.

Only one count was recorded for this clone. The chain employs TRBV4-1 and TRBJ2-1, with a possible D match to TRBD1 (6 bases). The CDR3 covers 15 residues. Trimming shortened V by 1 base and J by 2 bases, and 9 bases separated the two germline ends. Germline V CDR1 and CDR2: MGHRA, YSYEKL. CDR3: CASSQAQGPYNEQFF. CDR3 nucleotide sequence: TGCGCCAGCAGCCAAGCACAGGGACCCTACAATGAGCAGTTCTTC.

Only one count was recorded for this clone. This chain joins TRBV6-1 and TRBJ2-5; D remains unclear. This CDR3 spans 12 amino acids. V was shortened by 3 bases and J by 1 base, with 3 bases between the two germline ends. Germline V CDR1 and CDR2: MNHNS, SASEGT. The CDR3 loop is CASSERQETQYF. The CDR3 DNA follows: TGTGCCAGCAGTGAGCGCCAAGAGACCCAGTACTTC.

The chain links TRBV4-2 to TRBJ1-1, with D tentatively TRBD1 (6 bases). Trimming left V 4 bases short and J 8 bases short, with 14 bases between. Germline CDR1 LGHNA, CDR2 YNFKEQ. This CDR3 is built from 13 residues. DNA of the CDR3: TGTGCCAGCAGCCCTGGGGAGGGGACAGAAGCTTTCTTT. Protein: CASSPGEGTEAFF.

CDR3 sequence reads: CSVRTSGGYQETQYF. The CDR3 DNA sequence: TGCAGCGTTAGAACTAGCGGGGGGTACCAAGAGACCCAGTACTTC. The chain employs TRBV29-1 and TRBJ2-5; 12 bases align to TRBD2. The CDR3 consists of 15 residues. From germline, CDR1 is SQVTM and CDR2 ANQGSEA. V lost 5 bases to trimming and J lost 0 bases; unmatched junction nucleotides: 4.

This chain connects TRBV15 to TRBJ2-1, with D hard to call. CDR1 and CDR2 (germline): LNHNV, YYDKDF (reference sequence). V lost 0 bases, J lost 10 bases, and 10 bases lay in between. The CDR3 is 13 amino acids. The chain's CDR3 is CATSRDPGVEQFF. CDR3 DNA sequence: TGTGCCACCAGCAGAGATCCGGGTGTGGAGCAGTTCTTC.

This clone was observed a handful of times. This chain uses TRBV10-1 with TRBJ1-2; D ambiguous. Trimming cost V 3 bases and J 4 bases, with 6 bases left between them. CDR1 is WNHNN, CDR2 SYGVQD, per germline (reference sequence). The CDR3 contains 12 residues. As DNA, the CDR3 is TGCGCCAGCAGTGAACTGCCCTATGGCTACACCTTC. Encoded protein: CASSELPYGYTF.

The V gene is TRBV6-6, the J gene TRBJ1-6, with D perhaps matching TRBD1 (6 bases). The germline V and J ends were trimmed by 4 bases and 6 bases, with 16 bases remaining between them. Germline V gene sequence: CDR1 MNHNY, CDR2 SVGAGI (reference sequence). The CDR3 is 16 residues long. CDR3 loop: CASSLGGWDGNSPLHF. The CDR3 DNA reads TGTGCCAGCAGTTTAGGGGGTTGGGACGGTAATTCACCCCTCCACTTT.

The V gene is TRBV7-2, the J gene TRBJ2-2; no firm D call. Germline V lookup: CDR1 SGHTA, CDR2 FQGNSA. CDR3 length: 14 amino acids. The ends were cut back, 0 bases at V and 2 bases at J, with 4 bases in the middle. CDR3 residues: CASSLARNTGELFF. The CDR3 region has the DNA TGTGCCAGCAGCTTAGCCAGAAACACCGGGGAGCTGTTTTTT.

This rearrangement joins TRBV6-5 to TRBJ2-7; possibly TRBD1 for D (6 bases). Germline V gives CDR1 MNHEY, CDR2 SVGAGI. CDR3 length: 14 residues. V dropped 8 bases and J dropped 2 bases, with 16 bases sitting between them. CDR3 loop: CASGTYEGAYEQYF. As DNA, the CDR3 is TGTGCCAGCGGAACTTACGAGGGGGCCTACGAGCAGTACTTC.

This clone appeared a single time. The chain is built from TRBV18 and TRBJ1-1, with 9 bases fitting TRBD1. Germline V gene lookup returns CDR1 KGHSH and CDR2 LQKENI. The CDR3 loop spans 15 amino acids. V gave up 3 bases and J gave up 5 bases; unmatched junction bases: 7. CDR3 loop: CASSPSETGGTEAFF. The CDR3 DNA reads as TGTGCCAGCTCACCCTCGGAGACAGGGGGGACTGAAGCTTTCTTT.

The CDR3 loop is CASSLAPGANYGYTF. CDR3 coding DNA: TGCGCCAGCAGCTTGGCCCCAGGGGCGAACTATGGCTACACCTTC. J is TRBJ1-2 and V is TRBV5-1; D might be TRBD1 (6 bases). The CDR3 is made up of 15 amino acids. Per the germline V gene, CDR1 is SGHRS and CDR2 is YFSETQ. Between the trimmed V and J ends, which lost 0 bases and 2 bases, there was a span of 11 bases.

V gene TRBV6-5 combines with J gene TRBJ1-2; perhaps TRBD1 as D (5 bases). CDR1 is MNHEY, CDR2 SVGAGI, per germline. Trimming cost V 4 bases and J 3 bases, with 9 bases left between them. CDR3 length: 13 amino acids. DNA of the CDR3: TGTGCCAGCAGTTCCAGGGAAGACTATGGCTACACCTTC. Protein: CASSSREDYGYTF.

Concerning this clone: Other DNA sequences from this sample encode an identical CDR3 as well. The rearrangement joins TRBV10-2 to TRBJ2-7; D may be TRBD1 (7 bases). V was shortened by 6 bases and J by 2 bases, with 11 bases between the two germline ends. Germline V gives CDR1 WSHSY, CDR2 SAAADI. The CDR3 is made up of 13 amino acids. The CDR3: CASRRDSPYEQYF. As DNA, the CDR3 is TGCGCCAGCAGGCGGGACAGCCCCTACGAGCAGTACTTC.

V is TRBV27 and J is TRBJ1-2; D not resolved. Trimming removed 6 bases at V and 4 bases at J, with 18 bases between. The CDR3 covers 15 residues. The germline V gene encodes CDR1 MNHEY and CDR2 SMNVEV (reference sequence). CDR3 DNA sequence: TGTGCCAGCAGCCGTTTCTCTCAGGTCCGCTATGGCTACACCTTC. Protein: CASSRFSQVRYGYTF.

The chain is built from TRBV14 and TRBJ1-1, with unresolved D. Trimming left V 0 bases short and J 1 base short, with 12 bases between. Germline loops: CDR1 SGHDN, CDR2 FVKESK. The CDR3 consists of 16 residues. CDR3 residues: CASSQEAVMGNTEAFF. The CDR3 nucleotides are TGTGCCAGCAGCCAAGAAGCGGTTATGGGGAACACTGAAGCTTTCTTT.

This clone was counted a single time. This rearrangement joins TRBV6-5 to TRBJ1-2, with TRBD1 matching over 8 bases. This CDR3 has 16 residues. With 0 bases clipped from V and 5 bases from J, the junction kept 8 bases outside the gene matches. Germline V gene sequence: CDR1 MNHEY, CDR2 SVGAGI. The CDR3 reads CASSYSSRGQFYGYTF. The CDR3 DNA reads TGTGCCAGCAGTTACTCCTCCAGGGGGCAGTTTTATGGCTACACCTTC.

V gene TRBV7-6 combines with J gene TRBJ2-3, with D possibly matching TRBD2 (6 bases). The CDR3 spans 16 residues. V dropped 5 bases and J dropped 1 base, with 16 bases sitting between them. From germline, CDR1 is SGHVS and CDR2 FNYEAQ. CDR3 amino acids: CASSPRTAGRTDTQYF. DNA for the CDR3: TGTGCCAGCAGCCCAAGGACGGCGGGGCGCACAGATACGCAGTATTTT.

Notes on this clone: Other nucleotide sequences from this sample produce the same CDR3. The chain employs TRBV7-2 and TRBJ1-2, with 7 bases identical to TRBD1. This CDR3 is 14 amino acids long. Germline trimming cut 3 bases from V and 0 bases from J; bases unmatched to any gene: 1. The germline V gene has CDR1 SGHTA and CDR2 FQGNSA. The CDR3 nucleotides are TGTGCCAGCAGCTTCGACAGGGCTAACTATGGCTACACCTTC. This encodes CASSFDRANYGYTF.

The rearrangement joins TRBV4-3 to TRBJ1-5, with TRBD1 matching over 8 bases. J gave up 4 bases and V 3 bases, and 5 bases lay outside the gene matches. The germline gives CDR1 LGHNA, CDR2 YSLEER. The CDR3 is 15 residues long. The CDR3 sequence is CASSQTRTGNQPQHF. The CDR3 nucleotides read TGCGCCAGCAGCCAGACCCGGACAGGGAATCAGCCCCAGCATTTT.

The chain carries TRBV4-1 and TRBJ2-1, with TRBD2 matching 8 bases. Germline CDR1 MGHRA, CDR2 YSYEKL. V was pared by 3 bases and J by 6 bases, with 10 bases of the junction left unmatched. The CDR3 extends over 16 amino acids. Here the CDR3 DNA reads TGCGCCAGCAGCCAGCCCCTAACGGGGGGGCTCAATGAGCAGTTCTTC. It codes for CASSQPLTGGLNEQFF.

This chain uses TRBV11-3 with TRBJ2-7; possible D gene TRBD1, 6 bases. This CDR3 region has 13 residues. Germline CDR1 is SGHNT and CDR2 is YENEEA. V lost 5 bases to trimming and J lost 3 bases, with 11 bases between them. CDR3 region: CASSPTQGYEQYF. DNA of the CDR3: TGTGCCAGCAGCCCTACACAGGGCTACGAGCAGTACTTC.

This chain connects TRBV15 to TRBJ2-7; maybe TRBD1 (6 bases). The V and J ends lost 1 base and 2 bases respectively, with 12 bases between them. This CDR3 contains 15 residues. Germline CDR1 reads LNHNV; CDR2 reads YYDKDF (reference sequence). In nucleotides, the CDR3 is TGTGCCACCAGCAGAGTGACAGGTCAGACCTACGAGCAGTACTTC. Amino acids: CATSRVTGQTYEQYF. The full variable domain, in which reference TRBV15 and TRBJ2-7 provide the parts outside the CDR3, is DAMVIQNPRYQVTQFGKPVTLSCSQTLNHNVMYWYQQKSSQAPKLLFHYYDKDFNNEADTPDNFQSRRPNTSFCFLDIRSPGLGDTAMYLCATSRVTGQTYEQYFGPGTRLTVT.

The chain combines TRBV29-1 with TRBJ2-7; a possible D gene is TRBD1 (5 bases). Germline CDR1 reads SQVTM; CDR2 reads ANQGSEA. The germline V and J ends were trimmed by 0 bases and 6 bases, with 12 bases remaining between them. The CDR3 is 13 residues long. CDR3 loop: CSVEEDTYSEQYF. The CDR3 region has the DNA TGCAGCGTTGAAGAGGACACCTACTCCGAGCAGTACTTC.

The chain joins TRBV7-3 to TRBJ2-7, with TRBD2 matching 10 bases. The CDR3 sequence is 14 residues long. Per the germline V gene, CDR1 is SGHTA and CDR2 is FQGTGA. With V trimmed by 8 bases and J by 7 bases, 11 bases remained unmatched. The CDR3 region has the DNA TGTGCCAGCGCCTTAGCGGGGGGCCTCGGAGAGCAGTACTTC. Amino acids: CASALAGGLGEQYF.